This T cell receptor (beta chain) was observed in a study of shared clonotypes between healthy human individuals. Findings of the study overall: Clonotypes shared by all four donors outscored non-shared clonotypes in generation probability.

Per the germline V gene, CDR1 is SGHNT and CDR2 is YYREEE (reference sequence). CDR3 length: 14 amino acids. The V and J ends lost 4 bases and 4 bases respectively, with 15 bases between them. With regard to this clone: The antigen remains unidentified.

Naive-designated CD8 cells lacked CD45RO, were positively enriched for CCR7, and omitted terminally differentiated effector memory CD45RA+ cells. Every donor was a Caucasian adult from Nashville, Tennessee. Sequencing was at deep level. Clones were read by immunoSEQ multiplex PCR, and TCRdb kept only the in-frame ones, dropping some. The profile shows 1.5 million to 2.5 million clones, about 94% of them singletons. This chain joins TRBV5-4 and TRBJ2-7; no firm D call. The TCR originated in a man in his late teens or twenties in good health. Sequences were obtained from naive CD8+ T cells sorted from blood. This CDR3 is CASSPALGQYEQYF. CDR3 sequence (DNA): TGTGCCAGCAGCCCAGCCCTGGGTCAATACGAGCAGTACTTC. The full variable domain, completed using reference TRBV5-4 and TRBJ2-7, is ETGVTQSPTHLIKTRGQQVTLRCSSQSGHNTVSWYQQALGQGPQFIFQYYREEENGRGNFPPRFSGLQFPNYSSELNVNALELDDSALYLCASSPALGQYEQYFGPGTRLTVT.